This T cell receptor beta chain was identified during a study of graft-versus-host responses after intestinal transplantation. Study as a whole: As for transplant type, recipients had multivisceral, liver-intestinal, or isolated intestinal grafts. Recipients were all induced with anti-thymocyte globulin, then given tacrolimus and steroids for 3 to 4 years. Regarding the study as a whole: Investigators detected GvH clones in recipient marrow, with some emerging earlier in ileum or blood.

This clone was recorded a few times. The antigen is unknown. Repertoires were generated with immunoSEQ multiplex PCR, while TCRdb's copy carries only in-frame clones and drops some. Altogether tens of thousands of clones are present, around nine tenths being singletons, with the ten largest covering approximately 1.6%. The germline gives CDR1 GTSNPN, CDR2 SVGIG (reference sequence). With V trimmed by 0 bases and J by 5 bases, 5 bases remained unmatched. The CDR3 contains 15 residues. The chain joins TRBV30 to TRBJ2-2; 8 bases map to TRBD1. Sequences were derived from PBMCs, sampled 26 days after transplant. This sequence originates from a human patient who received an intestinal transplant, so some T cells may come from the graft donor. CDR3 nucleotide sequence: TGTGCCTGGAGTGTGGTCGGGACAGGAACCGGGGAGCTGTTTTTT. It specifies CAWSVVGTGTGELFF.